This note documents a single TCR beta chain sequence. The CDR3 loop spans 15 amino acids. The V and J ends lost 0 bases and 11 bases respectively, with 14 bases between them. The germline gives CDR1 LGHDT, CDR2 YNNKEL (reference sequence). Original processing methods: It was from reference gene primer amplification that nucleated cell counts were estimated. The repertoire was sequenced with immunoSEQ multiplex PCR; TCRdb's copy has only in-frame clones and lacks some. For V, J and clone size, that table is used; D and trimming come from the DNA. The sample lists fewer than 250,000 clones, about 88% occurring once. The data are from a study of blood T cell repertoires in COVID-19. Study background: T cells, B-cell-depleted T cells, or PBMCs supplied cDNA or gDNA.

The source material was peripheral blood. The chain is built from TRBV3-1 (or the pseudogene TRBV3-2) and TRBJ1-6; no firm D call. The source is a human donor in a cohort sampled during active COVID-19. The CDR3 region is CASSQDKAGRPPLHF. In DNA form, the CDR3 reads TGTGCCAGCAGCCAAGATAAGGCAGGTCGCCCACCCCTCCACTTT.